A selection of T cell receptor beta chains follows, all from one sample in a study of monozygotic twins with inflammatory bowel disease. TCRdb reprocessed the 5' RACE reads, keeping one entry per CDR3 protein, no DNA. This sample's table reports about 210,000 distinct CDR3 sequences. The sequenced material came from blood. The receptors originated from a human donor with ulcerative colitis or Crohn's disease, or a healthy co-twin of an affected twin (not recorded which). CDR3s include the opening cysteine and the closing phenylalanine or tryptophan. The order of the fields is CDR3 length, V gene, J gene, CDR3 protein.

12	TRBV2	TRBJ1-2	CASTHQWYGYTF
17	TRBV18	TRBJ2-5	CASSPPWRDSKKETQYF
16	TRBV11-1	TRBJ2-2	CASSLESQSPPGELFF
14	TRBV11-2	TRBJ2-3	CASSFAGASDTQYF
15	TRBV20-1	TRBJ2-3	CSASFGGGYTDTQYF
11	TRBV20-1	TRBJ1-1	CSAVEKHGAFF
12	TRBV7-8	TRBJ2-1	CASSSTLVEQFF
17	TRBV4-1	TRBJ2-3	CASSQRAARGPTDTQYF
17	TRBV4-2	TRBJ2-3	CASSQGTSGGGTDTQYF
17	TRBV4-1	TRBJ1-4	CASSLRAGGGPNEKLFF
15	TRBV12-3/TRBV12-4	TRBJ1-6	CASSLWAGGASPLHF
14	TRBV5-4	TRBJ1-4	CASSTGLRNEKLFF
13	TRBV20-1	TRBJ2-7	CSARVRSSYEQYF
14	TRBV12-3/TRBV12-4	TRBJ1-6	CASSLIGGDSPLHF
16	TRBV5-1	TRBJ2-1	CASGPGLAGSYNEQFF
15	TRBV3-1	TRBJ1-1	CASSRTNTPNTEAFF
15	TRBV7-9	TRBJ1-2	CASSLNLALNYGYTF
15	TRBV20-1	TRBJ2-4	CSAKTGGFGKNIQYF
14	TRBV12-3/TRBV12-4	TRBJ2-1	CASSSGGLGNEQFF
16	TRBV5-1	TRBJ2-3	CASSLVGGSSTDTQYF
15	TRBV9	TRBJ1-1	CASSVQEGLHTEAFF
12	TRBV5-1	TRBJ2-7	CASSSPGQRLHF
14	TRBV5-1	TRBJ1-2	CASSLDGNYYGYTF
21	TRBV3-1	TRBJ2-6	CASSQDVRARDSLSGANVLTF
15	TRBV27	TRBJ2-7	CASRQGQAGSYEQYF